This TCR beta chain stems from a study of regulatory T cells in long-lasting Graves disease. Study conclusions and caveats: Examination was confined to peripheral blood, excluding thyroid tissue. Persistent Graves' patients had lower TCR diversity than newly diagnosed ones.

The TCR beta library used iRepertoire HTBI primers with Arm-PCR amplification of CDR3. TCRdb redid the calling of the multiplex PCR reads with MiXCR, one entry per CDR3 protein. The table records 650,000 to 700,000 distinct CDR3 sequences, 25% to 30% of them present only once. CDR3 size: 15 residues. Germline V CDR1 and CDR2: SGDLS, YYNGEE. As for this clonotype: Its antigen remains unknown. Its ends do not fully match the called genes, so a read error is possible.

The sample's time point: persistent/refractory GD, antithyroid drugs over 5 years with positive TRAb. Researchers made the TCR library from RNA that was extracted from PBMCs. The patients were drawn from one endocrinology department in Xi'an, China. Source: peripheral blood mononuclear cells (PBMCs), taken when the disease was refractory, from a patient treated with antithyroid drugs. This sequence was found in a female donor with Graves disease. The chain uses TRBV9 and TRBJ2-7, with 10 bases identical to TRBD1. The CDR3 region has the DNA TGCGCCAGCAGTGCAGGGACAGGGGTTTACTACGAGCAGTACTTC. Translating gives CASSAGTGVYYEQYF. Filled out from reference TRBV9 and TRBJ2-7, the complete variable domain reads DSGVTQTPKHLITATGQRVTLRCSPRSGDLSVYWYQQSLDQGLQFLIQYYNGEERAKGNILERFSAQQFPDLHSELNLSSLELGDSALYFCASSAGTGVYYEQYFGPGTRLTVT.